This TCR beta chain derives from a study of Ad26.COV2.S vaccination and SARS-CoV-2 variants. Produced via immunoSEQ multiplex PCR; TCRdb's table is partial and in-frame only. The sample gives 430,000 or so clones, roughly 89% of which show up once; just over 2.5% is in the top ten. Treatment denoted: some 20 received Ad26.COV2.S at low or high dose, single or two shots; several received placebo; per-sample allocation not given. Day 63 after the first vaccine or placebo injection was the time point for sampling. Immunization relied on an Ad26 vector, which expressed Wuhan-strain SARS-CoV-2 spike. Germline CDR1 LGHNA, CDR2 YNFKEQ. V dropped 3 bases and J dropped 4 bases, with 21 bases sitting between them. The CDR3 has 17 residues.

The sample consisted of peripheral blood, taken in a trial of Ad26.COV2.S vaccine versus placebo. This sequence joins TRBV4-2 and TRBJ1-1, with D perhaps matching TRBD1 (6 bases). The clonotype was recovered from a person between 18 and 65 years old who received the Ad26.COV2.S COVID-19 vaccine or a placebo. The CDR3 here is CASSQAQDLGGLTEAFF. CDR3 in DNA: TGTGCCAGCAGCCAGGCTCAAGATCTAGGGGGACTCACTGAAGCTTTCTTT.